This TCR beta chain was obtained from a study of PD-1 blockade in classical Hodgkin lymphoma (dated by TCRdb to 2018 to 2021). In terms of the full investigation: Nivolumab dosing was 3 mg/kg intravenously every 2 weeks, continuing until either disease progression or unacceptable toxicity. A peripheral blood immune signature of response to PD-1 blockade in classical Hodgkin lymphoma was defined using TCR beta sequencing and CyTOF. Study-level results and caveats: Baseline TCR diversity was reported to be lower in newly diagnosed patients than in healthy donors and to be lower still in relapsed/refractory patients. Trial patients achieving complete response had baseline diversity similar to newly diagnosed patients, whereas partial responders and progressors had significantly lower diversity. Diversity was lower in patients who began nivolumab less than 1 year after ASCT, so these patients were left out of later analyses to avoid confounding by immune reconstitution. The study was limited to a single clinical trial cohort, and causes of repertoire differences, possibly disease activity or prior therapy, remained undefined. By C4D1, a significant rise was seen in CD4+ TCR diversity but not in CD8+ TCR diversity (p=0.0027 vs p=0.16), and the rise was most apparent among complete responders (p=0.02).

Remarks on this clone: This clone's antigen is unknown. Per-base qualities were not stored, and no clone one base away is much larger.

The Qiagen DNeasy kit was used to extract genomic DNA from unsorted PBMCs and from the negatively selected CD4+ and CD8+ fractions. TCR beta CDR3 regions were subjected to amplification by immunoSEQ multiplex PCR with primers that anneal to V and J segments. Amplification bias was minimized using a synthetic immune receptor repertoire, and residual bias was removed computationally after sequencing. The paper's processing steps were these. Repertoire diversity was quantified as the Shannon entropy index using custom Python scripts. The unsorted, CD4+ and CD8+ repertoires were each analyzed separately, with the exception of combined analyses, where CD4+ and CD8+ sequences were merged in silico. Clonal expansion was defined as a frequency increase of at least 2-fold after treatment compared with C1D1, and clones undetected at baseline were assigned a pseudocount of 0.5. Clones with 0 or 1 copy at C1D1 were classified as singleton clones, and clones with 2 or more copies were classified as non-singleton clones. Clones expanded in unsorted samples were annotated as CD4+, CD8+ or unknown by matching protein sequences in sorted samples from the same patient. Diversity changes from C1D1 to C4D1 were tested in paired samples using Wilcoxon tests. Imported from immuneACCESS, the table was reduced by TCRdb to in-frame sequences with V and J called. These copies leave out some clones; in studies compared against another copy, an unresolved V gene accounts for under half, and the cause of the remainder is not known. The V and J calls and clone size come from that table; D and trimming were worked out from the DNA. This sample holds 30,000 or so clones; around 90% were observed only once. Approximately 0.23% of the sample is in the top ten clones.

Taken with the paper, the label for time point translates to: cycle 1 day 1 (C1D1), immediately before nivolumab initiation. Every trial patient had relapsed after autologous stem cell transplantation, and cohorts A, B and C differed in prior brentuximab vedotin exposure. A Miltenyi CD4+ T cell isolation kit was used for magnetic negative selection to purify CD4+ T cells from thawed PBMCs. The trial cohort was composed of about 58 patients with relapsed/refractory classical Hodgkin lymphoma, for whom complete response, partial response or progressive disease was recorded as best overall response. Trial patients were treated with single-agent nivolumab in the multi-cohort phase II CheckMate 205 trial. An independent review committee assessed best overall response using the 2007 International Working Group response criteria. PBMCs from the trial were collected at three points: immediately before nivolumab initiation (C1D1), and during therapy at cycle 2 day 1 and cycle 4 day 1. Peripheral blood was collected in 8 mL Vacutainer Cell Preparation Tubes, from which PBMCs were isolated by centrifugation and then cryopreserved. Purified CD4+ and CD8+ fractions were prepared only for cases where an additional PBMC sample was available. On LS columns in a quadroMACS separator, the magnetically labelled cells were depleted, and the flow-through was collected as the purified fraction.

Its CDR3 holds 12 amino acids, cysteine through phenylalanine. Only CDR3 DNA is held: 36 bases, read in frame from base 1. Based on the germline V gene, the CDR1 and CDR2 sequences are SGHRS and YFSETQ. Deletion took 1 base off V and 8 bases off J, with a span of 7 bases between the germline ends. This clonotype was obtained from a human donor with classical Hodgkin lymphoma. The chain links TRBV5-1 with TRBJ2-1, with no confident D gene call. The source was CD4+ T cells from blood, collected at baseline. The CDR3 protein is CASSLQPHEQFF. DNA sequence: TGCGCCAGCAGCTTGCAGCCCCATGAGCAGTTCTTC.